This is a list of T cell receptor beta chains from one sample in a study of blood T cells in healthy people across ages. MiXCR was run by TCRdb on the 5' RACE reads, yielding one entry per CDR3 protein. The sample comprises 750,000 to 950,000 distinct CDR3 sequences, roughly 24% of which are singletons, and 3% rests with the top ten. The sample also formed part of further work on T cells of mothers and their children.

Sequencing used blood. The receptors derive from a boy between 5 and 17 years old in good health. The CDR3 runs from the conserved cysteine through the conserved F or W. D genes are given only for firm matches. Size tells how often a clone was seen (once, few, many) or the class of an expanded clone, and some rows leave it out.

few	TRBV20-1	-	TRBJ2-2	CSAGLGNTGELFF	TGCAGTGCTGGACTTGGGAACACCGGGGAGCTGTTTTTT
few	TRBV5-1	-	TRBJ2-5	CASSLGRRTEGGETQYF	TGCGCCAGCAGCTTGGGGCGCCGGACGGAGGGTGGAGAGACCCAGTACTTC
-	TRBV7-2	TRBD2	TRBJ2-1	CASSPPGLARYNEQFF	TGTGCCAGCAGCCCCCCGGGACTAGCACGCTACAATGAGCAGTTCTTC
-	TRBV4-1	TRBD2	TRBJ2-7	CASSPGTSGSPYEQYF	TGCGCCAGCAGCCCCGGGACTAGCGGGAGTCCGTACGAGCAGTACTTC
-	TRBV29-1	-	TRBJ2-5	CSVEVAETQYF	TGCAGCGTTGAAGTTGCAGAGACCCAGTACTTC
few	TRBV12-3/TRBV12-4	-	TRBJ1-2	CASSLRGAAGYTF	TGTGCCAGCAGTTTACGGGGGGCGGCTGGCTACACCTTC
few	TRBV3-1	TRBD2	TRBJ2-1	CASSRDPRLAGDNEQFF	TGTGCCAGCAGCCGCGACCCTCGACTAGCGGGGGACAATGAGCAGTTCTTC
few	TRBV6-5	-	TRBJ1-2	CASKLQGDYGYTF	TGTGCCAGCAAGCTACAGGGCGACTATGGCTACACCTTC
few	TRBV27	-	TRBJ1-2	CASGYRVTNYGYTF	TGTGCCAGCGGCTACAGGGTGACCAACTATGGCTACACCTTC
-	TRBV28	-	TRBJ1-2	CASTSSAGNYGYTF	TGTGCCAGCACTTCTTCGGCAGGGAACTATGGCTACACCTTC
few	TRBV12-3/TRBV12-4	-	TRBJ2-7	CASTKGRTYEQYF	TGTGCCAGCACCAAGGGGCGAACCTACGAGCAGTACTTC
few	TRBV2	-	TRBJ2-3	CASTGSTDTQYF	TGTGCCAGCACCGGGAGCACAGATACGCAGTATTTT
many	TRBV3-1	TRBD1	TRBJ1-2	CASSPPDRNYGYTF	TGTGCCAGCAGCCCCCCGGACAGGAACTATGGCTACACCTTC
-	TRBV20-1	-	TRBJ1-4	CSAPVGHEKLFF	TGCAGTGCCCCGGTGGGCCATGAAAAACTGTTTTTT
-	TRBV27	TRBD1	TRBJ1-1	CASSLSWTGVTEAFF	TGTGCCAGCAGTTTATCCTGGACAGGGGTTACTGAAGCTTTCTTT
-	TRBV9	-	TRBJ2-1	CASSVSQGTNEQFF	TGTGCCAGCAGCGTCAGTCAGGGAACCAATGAGCAGTTCTTC
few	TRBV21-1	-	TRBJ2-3	CASSKVSSGVGTDTQYF	TGTGCCAGCAGCAAAGTGTCTAGCGGCGTTGGCACAGATACGCAGTATTTT
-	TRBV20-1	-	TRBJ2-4	CSAPRTFLGPQDTDIQYF	TGCAGTGCGCCTCGGACATTCCTGGGACCTCAGGATACGGACATTCAGTACTTC
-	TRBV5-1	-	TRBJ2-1	CASSLNGYSYNEQFF	TGCGCCAGCAGCTTGAACGGCTACTCCTACAATGAGCAGTTCTTC
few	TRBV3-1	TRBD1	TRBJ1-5	CASSQAQGAAQPQHF	TGTGCCAGCAGCCAAGCCCAGGGGGCAGCTCAGCCCCAGCATTTT
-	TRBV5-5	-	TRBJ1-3	CASSLGPSGNPIYF	TGTGCCAGCAGCTTGGGGCCCTCTGGAAACCCCATATATTTT
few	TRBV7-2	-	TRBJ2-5	CASSFSGIGVEGVTQYF	TGTGCCAGCAGCTTTAGTGGGATTGGGGTCGAGGGAGTGACCCAGTACTTC